A single TCR beta chain is shown here with its context. The repertoire was sequenced with immunoSEQ multiplex PCR; TCRdb's copy has only in-frame clones and lacks some. This table holds 84,000 or so clones, roughly three quarters found once. Seattle cases were enrolled at active infection and followed longitudinally. This entry belongs to a study of blood T cell repertoires in COVID-19. Turning to the study itself: Sample material is recorded as cDNA or gDNA derived from T cells, B-cell-depleted T cells, or PBMCs.

V gave up 3 bases and J gave up 2 bases, with 23 bases separating them. This CDR3 is 18 amino acids long. Germline V gene sequence: CDR1 SGDLS, CDR2 YYNGEE. The clonotype comes from a man between 60 and 70 years old with COVID-19, enrolled during active disease. Sequencing was carried out using peripheral blood. The gene calls are TRBV9 and TRBJ1-2, with D possibly being TRBD1 (5 bases). The CDR3 sequence: CASSAAGPPKLENYGYTF. The DNA for the CDR3 is TGTGCCAGCAGCGCCGCGGGACCGCCTAAATTAGAGAACTATGGCTACACCTTC.